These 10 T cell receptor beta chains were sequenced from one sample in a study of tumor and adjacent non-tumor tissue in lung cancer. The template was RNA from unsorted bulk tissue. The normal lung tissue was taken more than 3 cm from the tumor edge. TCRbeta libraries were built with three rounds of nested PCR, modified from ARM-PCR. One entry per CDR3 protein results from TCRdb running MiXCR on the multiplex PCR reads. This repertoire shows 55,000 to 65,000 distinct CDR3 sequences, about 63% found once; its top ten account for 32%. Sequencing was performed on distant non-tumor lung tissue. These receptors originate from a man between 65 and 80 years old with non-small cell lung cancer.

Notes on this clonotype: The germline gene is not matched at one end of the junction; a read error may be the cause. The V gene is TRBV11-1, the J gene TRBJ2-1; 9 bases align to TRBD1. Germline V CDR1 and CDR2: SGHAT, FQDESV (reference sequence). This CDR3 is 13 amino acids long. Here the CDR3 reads CASSPRTGVEQSF. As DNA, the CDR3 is TGTGCCAGCAGCCCCCGGACAGGGGTGGAGCAGTCCTTC.

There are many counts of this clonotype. CDR3 bases: TGTGCCACCAGTGCCCCTCCTGGACAGAGCACAGATACGCAGTATTTT. Translating gives CATSAPPGQSTDTQYF. The chain employs TRBV24-1 and TRBJ2-3; D may be TRBD1 (6 bases). Germline V lookup: CDR1 KGHDR, CDR2 SFDVKD. The length of the CDR3 is 16 residues. The V gene lost 5 bases and the J gene lost 0 bases, with 14 bases spanning the gap.

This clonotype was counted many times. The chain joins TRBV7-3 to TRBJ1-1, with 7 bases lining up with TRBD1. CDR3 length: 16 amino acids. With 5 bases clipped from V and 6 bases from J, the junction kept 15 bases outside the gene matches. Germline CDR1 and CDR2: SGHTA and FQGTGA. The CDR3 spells CASSPRQGGDGSEAFF. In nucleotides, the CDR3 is TGTGCCAGCAGCCCTCGACAGGGTGGGGACGGTTCTGAAGCTTTCTTT.

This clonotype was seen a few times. The CDR3 DNA is TGTGCCAGCAGTTTTGCGGGTCGCAATCAGCCCCAGCATTTT. This gives the protein CASSFAGRNQPQHF. This sequence joins TRBV28 and TRBJ1-5; D is ambiguous. V was trimmed by 3 bases and J by 2 bases, leaving 8 bases between them. CDR1 is MDHEN and CDR2 is SYDVKM in the germline V gene. This CDR3 comprises 14 residues.

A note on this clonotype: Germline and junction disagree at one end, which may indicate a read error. The DNA for the CDR3 is TGCAGCGTTGATAACAGACTGCAAGAGACCCAGCACTTC. Residues: CSVDNRLQETQHF. The rearrangement links TRBV29-1 to TRBJ2-5; no firm D call. The germline V gene has CDR1 SQVTM and CDR2 ANQGSEA. The CDR3 covers 13 residues.

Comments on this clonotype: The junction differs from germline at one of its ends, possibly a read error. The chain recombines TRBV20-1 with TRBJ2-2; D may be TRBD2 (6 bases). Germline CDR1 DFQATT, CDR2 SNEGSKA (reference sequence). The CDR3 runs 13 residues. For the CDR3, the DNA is TGCAGTGCTCCGAACCGGGGGACCGGGGACCTGTTTTTT. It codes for CSAPNRGTGDLFF.

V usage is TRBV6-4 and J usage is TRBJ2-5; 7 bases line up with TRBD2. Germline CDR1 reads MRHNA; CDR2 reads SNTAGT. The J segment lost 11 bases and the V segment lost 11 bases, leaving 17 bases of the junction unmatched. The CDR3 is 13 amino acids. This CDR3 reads CAYGEGMGEIQYF. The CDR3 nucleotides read TGTGCCTACGGGGAGGGGATGGGAGAGATTCAGTACTTC.

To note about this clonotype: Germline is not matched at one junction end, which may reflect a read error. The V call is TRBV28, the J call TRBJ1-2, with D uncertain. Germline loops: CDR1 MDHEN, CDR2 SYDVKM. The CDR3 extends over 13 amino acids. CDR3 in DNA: TGTGCCAACAGTTTAGGTTCAAGTGGTGGCTACACCTTC. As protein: CANSLGSSGGYTF.

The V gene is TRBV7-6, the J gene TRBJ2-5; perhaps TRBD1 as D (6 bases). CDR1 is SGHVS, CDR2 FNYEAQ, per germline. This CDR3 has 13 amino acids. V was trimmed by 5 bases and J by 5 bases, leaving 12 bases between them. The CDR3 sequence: CASSLQGVETQYF. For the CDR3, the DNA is TGTGCCAGCAGCCTACAGGGTGTGGAGACCCAGTACTTC.

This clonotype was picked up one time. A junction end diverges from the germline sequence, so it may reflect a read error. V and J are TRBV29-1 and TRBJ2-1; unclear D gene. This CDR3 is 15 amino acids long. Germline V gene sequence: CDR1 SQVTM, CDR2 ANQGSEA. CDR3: CSVGVTSVASSEQLF. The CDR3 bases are TGCAGCGTTGGTGTAACGAGTGTGGCGTCGAGTGAGCAGTTATTC.